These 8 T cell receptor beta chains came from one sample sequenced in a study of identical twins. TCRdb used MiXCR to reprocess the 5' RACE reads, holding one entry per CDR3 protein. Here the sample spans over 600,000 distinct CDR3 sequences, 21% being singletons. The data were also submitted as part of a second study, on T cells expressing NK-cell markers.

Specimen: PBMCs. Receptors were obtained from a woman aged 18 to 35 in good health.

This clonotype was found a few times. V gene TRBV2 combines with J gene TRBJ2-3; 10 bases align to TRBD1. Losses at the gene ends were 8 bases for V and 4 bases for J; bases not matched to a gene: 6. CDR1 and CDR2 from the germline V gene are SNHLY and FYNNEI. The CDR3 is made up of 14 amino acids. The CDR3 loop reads CASEGQGKADTQYF. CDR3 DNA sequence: TGTGCCAGCGAGGGACAGGGGAAAGCAGATACGCAGTATTTT.

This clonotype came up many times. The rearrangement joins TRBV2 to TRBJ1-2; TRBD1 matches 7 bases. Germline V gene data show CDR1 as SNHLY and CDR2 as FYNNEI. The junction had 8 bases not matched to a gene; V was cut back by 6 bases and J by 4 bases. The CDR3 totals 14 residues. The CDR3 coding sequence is TGTGCCAGCAGAAGAGACTGGGACAGCTATGGCTACACCTTC. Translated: CASRRDWDSYGYTF.

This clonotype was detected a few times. The CDR3 DNA follows: TGTGCCAGCAGGAGGGCAGTCCTGATGAACACTGAAGCTTTCTTT. Protein sequence: CASRRAVLMNTEAFF. The chain combines TRBV12-3 or TRBV12-4 with TRBJ1-1, with D hard to call. The V and J ends lost 6 bases and 0 bases respectively, with 14 bases between them. This CDR3 is 15 amino acids long.

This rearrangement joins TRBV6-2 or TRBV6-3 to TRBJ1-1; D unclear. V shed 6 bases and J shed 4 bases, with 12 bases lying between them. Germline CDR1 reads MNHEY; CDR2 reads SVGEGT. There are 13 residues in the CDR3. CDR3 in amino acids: CASRGWRTTEAFF. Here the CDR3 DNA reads TGTGCCAGCAGGGGGTGGCGGACCACTGAAGCTTTCTTT.

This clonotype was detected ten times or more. The CDR3 loop reads CASQGVNKETQYF. DNA for the CDR3: TGTGCCTCCCAAGGGGTGAACAAAGAGACCCAGTACTTC. The gene calls are TRBV6-6 and TRBJ2-5, with a possible D match to TRBD1 (5 bases). The CDR3 sequence is 13 residues long. Germline V gives CDR1 MNHNY, CDR2 SVGAGI (reference sequence). With 11 bases removed from V and 3 bases from J, the gap between germline ends came to 16 bases.

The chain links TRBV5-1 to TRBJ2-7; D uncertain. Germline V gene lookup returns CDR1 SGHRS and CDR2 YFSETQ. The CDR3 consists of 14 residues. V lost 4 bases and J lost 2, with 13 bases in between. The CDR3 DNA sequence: TGCGCCAGCAGCCCGGAGACGTTGACCTACGAGCAGTACTTC. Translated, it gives CASSPETLTYEQYF.

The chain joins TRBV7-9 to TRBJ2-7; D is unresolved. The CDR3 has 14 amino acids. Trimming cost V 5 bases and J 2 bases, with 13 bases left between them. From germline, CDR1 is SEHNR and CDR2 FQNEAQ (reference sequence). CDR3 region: CASSPTRKAYEQYF. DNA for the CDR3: TGTGCCAGCAGCCCCACACGCAAGGCCTACGAGCAGTACTTC. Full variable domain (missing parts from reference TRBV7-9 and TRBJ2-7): DTGVSQNPRHKITKRGQNVTFRCDPISEHNRLYWYRQTLGQGPEFLTYFQNEAQLEKSRLLSDRFSAERPKGSFSTLEIQRTEQGDSAMYLCASSPTRKAYEQYFGPGTRLTVT.

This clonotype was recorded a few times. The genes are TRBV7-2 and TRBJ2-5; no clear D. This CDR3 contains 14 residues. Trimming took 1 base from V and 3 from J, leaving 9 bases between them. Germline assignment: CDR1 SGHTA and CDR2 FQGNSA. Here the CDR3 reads CASSLELSEETQYF. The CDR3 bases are TGTGCCAGCAGCTTAGAGTTGTCAGAAGAGACCCAGTACTTC.